This T cell receptor beta chain stems from a study of blood T cell repertoires in COVID-19. Across the whole study: From T cells, B-cell-depleted T cells, or PBMCs came the material, which was cDNA or gDNA.

Authors' processing steps: Estimates of nucleated cell counts were drawn from the amplification of reference gene primers. Assay used: immunoSEQ multiplex PCR; TCRdb lists only in-frame clones, some missing. V, J and clone size reflect that table, while D and trimming were determined from the DNA. This table has roughly 230,000 clones, roughly 80% appearing once. This CDR3 contains 13 residues. Germline values: CDR1 SGDLS, CDR2 YYNGEE. V was cut by 4 bases and J by 3 bases, with 11 bases left in between. This clonotype was obtained from a middle-aged man with active or convalescent COVID-19. The rearrangement links TRBV9 to TRBJ2-7; maybe TRBD1 (6 bases). Specimen: peripheral blood. CDR3: CASSPGHYYEQYF. The CDR3 bases are TGTGCCAGCAGCCCGGGACATTACTACGAGCAGTACTTC. Full variable domain (outside the CDR3, taken from reference TRBV9 and TRBJ2-7): DSGVTQTPKHLITATGQRVTLRCSPRSGDLSVYWYQQSLDQGLQFLIQYYNGEERAKGNILERFSAQQFPDLHSELNLSSLELGDSALYFCASSPGHYYEQYFGPGTRLTVT.